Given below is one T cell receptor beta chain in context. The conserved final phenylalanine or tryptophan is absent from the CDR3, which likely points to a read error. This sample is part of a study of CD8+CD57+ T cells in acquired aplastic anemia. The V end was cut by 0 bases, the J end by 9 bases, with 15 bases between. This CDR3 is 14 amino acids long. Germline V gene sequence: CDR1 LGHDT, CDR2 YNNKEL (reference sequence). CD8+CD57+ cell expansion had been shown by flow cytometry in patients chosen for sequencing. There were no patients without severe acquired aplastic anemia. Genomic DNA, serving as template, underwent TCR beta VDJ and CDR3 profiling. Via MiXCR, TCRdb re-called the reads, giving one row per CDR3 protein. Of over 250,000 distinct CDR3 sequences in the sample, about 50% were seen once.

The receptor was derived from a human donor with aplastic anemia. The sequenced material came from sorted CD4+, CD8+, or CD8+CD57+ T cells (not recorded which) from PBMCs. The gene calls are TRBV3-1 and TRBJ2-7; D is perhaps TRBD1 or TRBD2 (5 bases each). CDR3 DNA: TGTGCCAGCAGCCAAGACAGGGTGGCGGGCGGGCAGTACCTC. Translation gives CASSQDRVAGGQYL.